The text below deals with one TCR beta chain. The target antigen is unknown. The study subjected TCRalpha and TCRbeta cDNA to two nested PCRs of around 15 and 9 cycles. TCRdb re-called the 5' RACE reads, yielding one record per CDR3 amino acid sequence without DNA. Its table records 110,000 to 150,000 distinct CDR3 sequences. CDR3 size: 13 residues. Germline-derived CDR1 and CDR2 are GTSNPN and SVGIG (reference sequence). This entry belongs to a study of monozygotic twins with inflammatory bowel disease. Findings and limits, study-wide: Distinguishing T cell subtypes was not possible. The analysis yielded no support for one strong signal or clonotype associated with IBD.

The clonotype originates from a human donor with ulcerative colitis or Crohn's disease, or a healthy co-twin of an affected twin (not recorded which). The chain employs TRBV30 and TRBJ2-1; TCRdb's D call, TRBD2, is unchecked because there is no DNA. The sequencing input was blood. CDR3 in amino acids: CAWTTGGSNEQFF.